This T cell receptor beta chain emerged from a study of CD8 T cells in Susac syndrome. After extraction with the RNeasy kit, roughly 0.5 to 1 ug of the RNA was reverse transcribed using random hexamers. In TCRdb, the immunoSEQ multiplex PCR reads were re-called with MiXCR into one record per CDR3 protein. The table includes under 550,000 distinct CDR3 sequences, more than 80% detected once. This clonotype was found a few times. Trimming left V 2 bases short and J 4 bases short, with 17 bases between. This CDR3 spans 16 amino acids. From germline, CDR1 is SGHRS and CDR2 YFSETQ. Sequencing input: CD8+ T cells from PBMCs. The receptor was derived from a human donor with multiple sclerosis. This chain links TRBV5-1 with TRBJ2-3; TRBD1 might be the D (5 bases). The CDR3 bases are TGCGCCAGCAGCTTCCCGGACACAATAGCTCCAGATACGCAGTATTTT. Its translation is CASSFPDTIAPDTQYF. Based on the CDR3 plus reference TRBV5-1 and TRBJ2-3, the full variable domain is KAGVTQTPRYLIKTRGQQVTLSCSPISGHRSVSWYQQTPGQGLQFLFEYFSETQRNKGNFPGRFSGRQFSNSRSEMNVSTLELGDSALYLCASSFPDTIAPDTQYFGPGTRLTVL.